This TCR beta chain came from a study of blood T cell repertoires in COVID-19. The wider study: Acute and convalescent COVID-19 samples came from the United States, Italy and Spain. Sample material is recorded as cDNA or gDNA derived from T cells, B-cell-depleted T cells, or PBMCs.

In the source study's methods: By means of reference gene primer amplification, nucleated cell counts were estimated. Sequencing used immunoSEQ multiplex PCR; TCRdb keeps in-frame clones, though not all of them. V and J calls and clone size are those listed in that table; D and trimming were worked out from the DNA. This table has about 120,000 clones, approximately 87% appearing once. The sequencing sample was made of peripheral blood. The receptor was derived from a man in his thirties or forties with acute or convalescent COVID-19.

The CDR3 loop reads CASSGGGPYETQYF. CDR3 in DNA: TGTGCCAGCTCTGGGGGAGGCCCTTATGAGACCCAGTACTTC. The chain uses TRBV7-8 and TRBJ2-5, with D tentatively TRBD2 (6 bases). CDR1 and CDR2 from the germline V gene are SGHVS and FQNEAQ. The V gene lost 8 bases and the J gene lost 5 bases, with 18 bases spanning the gap. This CDR3 is 14 amino acids long. The full variable domain, in which reference TRBV7-8 and TRBJ2-5 provide the parts outside the CDR3, is GAGVSQSPRYKVAKRGQDVALRCDPISGHVSLFWYQQALGQGPEFLTYFQNEAQLDKSGLPSDRFFAERPEGSVSTLKIQRTQQEDSAVYLCASSGGGPYETQYFGPGTRLLVL.